These T cell receptor beta chains were read from a single sample in a study of beta chain features in type 1 diabetes. Repertoires were generated with immunoSEQ multiplex PCR, while TCRdb's copy carries only in-frame clones and drops some. The profile shows more than 150,000 clones, about 13% of them singletons. Source material: central memory CD4+ T cells from blood. These receptors all come from a woman between 18 and 29 years old in good health. Both conserved end residues are part of each CDR3. D genes are given only for firm matches. The size field is filled for only some rows; it gives once, few, many or a size class.

J: TRBJ2-1
D: -
size: medium-sized
V: TRBV7-9
DNA: TGTGCCAGCAGCCCCCCCTTCCGCTATGGCAATGAGCAGTTCTTC
CDR3: CASSPPFRYGNEQFF

J: TRBJ2-3
D: -
size: few
V: TRBV6-5
DNA: TGTGCCAGCAGTTCTAGCACAGATACGCAGTATTTT
CDR3: CASSSSTDTQYF

J: TRBJ1-2
D: TRBD1
size: -
V: TRBV7-8
DNA: TGTGCCAGCAGCTTAGCAGAGGGGGCGCAGGGCTACACCTTC
CDR3: CASSLAEGAQGYTF

J: TRBJ2-3
D: TRBD2
size: few
V: TRBV9
DNA: TGTGCCAGCAACCAGCGGGAGGCCGAGGATACGCAGTATTTT
CDR3: CASNQREAEDTQYF

J: TRBJ2-4
D: -
size: -
V: TRBV6-1
DNA: TGTGCCAGCAGAGCGACAGGGAGGAAAAACATTCAGTACTTC
CDR3: CASRATGRKNIQYF

J: TRBJ1-4
D: -
size: few
V: TRBV7-9
DNA: TGTGCCAGCAGCTTAACTACCGTCGGCGAAAAACTGTTTTTT
CDR3: CASSLTTVGEKLFF

J: TRBJ1-5
D: -
size: -
V: TRBV11-2
DNA: TGTGCCAGCGCCCTGGAGGATCAGCCCCAGCATTTT
CDR3: CASALEDQPQHF

J: TRBJ2-3
D: TRBD2
size: few
V: TRBV11-2
DNA: TGTGCCAGCAGCTTCCTAACTAGCGGGGGCGGGGATACGCAGTATTTT
CDR3: CASSFLTSGGGDTQYF

J: TRBJ2-5
D: TRBD2
size: few
V: TRBV5-1
DNA: TGCGCCAGCAGCTTGGAGAGTAGCGGGAGGTTGGTGACCCAGTACTTC
CDR3: CASSLESSGRLVTQYF

J: TRBJ1-4
D: -
size: few
V: TRBV18
DNA: TGTGCCAGCTCACAATCCACAGCGCGAGGGGAAAAACTGTTTTTT
CDR3: CASSQSTARGEKLFF

J: TRBJ1-1
D: -
size: -
V: TRBV19
DNA: TGTGCCAGTAGTACCGGACAAGAATCCACTGAAGCTTTCTTT
CDR3: CASSTGQESTEAFF

J: TRBJ1-1
D: -
size: -
V: TRBV7-2
DNA: TGTGCCAGCAGCTTAGTAAGGGAGGGCACTGAAGCTTTCTTT
CDR3: CASSLVREGTEAFF

J: TRBJ1-1
D: -
size: few
V: TRBV2
DNA: TGTGCCAGCAGAAAAGGGGAAGGGACTGAAGCTTTCTTT
CDR3: CASRKGEGTEAFF

J: TRBJ2-7
D: TRBD1
size: -
V: TRBV7-9
DNA: TGTGCCAGCAGCTCCAGAGGGGGGACAGGGGGCTACGAGCAGTACTTC
CDR3: CASSSRGGTGGYEQYF

J: TRBJ2-3
D: TRBD2
size: -
V: TRBV7-2
DNA: TGTGCCAGCAGCTTAGGGGTTAGCGGGGACACAGATACGCAGTATTTT
CDR3: CASSLGVSGDTDTQYF

J: TRBJ2-7
D: -
size: few
V: TRBV29-1
DNA: TGCAGCGTTGTTACAGGAGCCGGCGGCGAGCAGTACTTC
CDR3: CSVVTGAGGEQYF

J: TRBJ2-7
D: -
size: many
V: TRBV6-6
DNA: TGTGCCAGCAGCCCCCGAGTGATGGACGAGCAGTACTTC
CDR3: CASSPRVMDEQYF

J: TRBJ1-5
D: TRBD1
size: once
V: TRBV27
DNA: TGTGCCAGCAGTTCCTCCTCGACAGGGAGTAGCCGTCAGCCCCAGCATTTT
CDR3: CASSSSSTGSSRQPQHF

J: TRBJ1-2
D: -
size: few
V: TRBV7-2
DNA: TGTGCCAGCAGCTCTCGGACAGCGCACTATGGCTACACCTTC
CDR3: CASSSRTAHYGYTF

J: TRBJ1-4
D: -
size: few
V: TRBV11-2
DNA: TGTGCCAGCAGCTTTACGGGAGCTAATGAAAAACTGTTTTTT
CDR3: CASSFTGANEKLFF

J: TRBJ1-5
D: -
size: -
V: TRBV7-9
DNA: TGTGCCAGCAGCCCTGGCAGGAGCAATCAGCCCCAGCATTTT
CDR3: CASSPGRSNQPQHF

J: TRBJ1-5
D: -
size: few
V: TRBV18
DNA: TGTGCCAGCTCACTCCAGGGCGATAGCAATCAGCCCCAGCATTTT
CDR3: CASSLQGDSNQPQHF

J: TRBJ1-1
D: TRBD1
size: few
V: TRBV7-9
DNA: TGTGCCAGCGGAGGGACAGGGGGTCTCGCACGGGCTTTCTTT
CDR3: CASGGTGGLARAFF

J: TRBJ2-2
D: TRBD2
size: -
V: TRBV5-4
DNA: TGTGCCAGCAGCCACCTTCTAGCGGGAGGGAACACCGGGGAGCTGTTTTTT
CDR3: CASSHLLAGGNTGELFF

J: TRBJ2-2
D: -
size: -
V: TRBV9
DNA: TGTGCCAGCAGCGTAAGGAGTATTAACACCGGGGAGCTGTTTTTT
CDR3: CASSVRSINTGELFF

J: TRBJ1-1
D: -
size: -
V: TRBV30
DNA: TGTGCCTGGAGAGAAGAGACTGAAGCTTTCTTT
CDR3: CAWREETEAFF

J: TRBJ2-7
D: -
size: few
V: TRBV7-2
DNA: TGTGCCAGCAGCTTAGGGCCTGCCTCCTACGAGCAGTACTTC
CDR3: CASSLGPASYEQYF

J: TRBJ1-1
D: TRBD1
size: few
V: TRBV18
DNA: TGTGCCAGCTCCCTACAGGGGCAGAACACTGAAGCTTTCTTT
CDR3: CASSLQGQNTEAFF

J: TRBJ2-3
D: TRBD1
size: few
V: TRBV7-9
DNA: TGTGCCAGCAGCTTAGGGACAGGGGGTCGCACAGATACGCAGTATTTT
CDR3: CASSLGTGGRTDTQYF

J: TRBJ1-2
D: TRBD1
size: -
V: TRBV7-9
DNA: TGTGCCAGCAGCCAAGCCCGGGACAGGAGTTATGGCTACACCTTC
CDR3: CASSQARDRSYGYTF

J: TRBJ1-5
D: TRBD1
size: few
V: TRBV19
DNA: TGTGCCAGTAGGACGAGACAGGGGGCAAATCAGCCCCAGCATTTT
CDR3: CASRTRQGANQPQHF

J: TRBJ2-2
D: -
size: -
V: TRBV5-5
DNA: TGTGCCAGCAGCTTGGCAGGGGTCGGCACCGGGGAGCTGTTTTTT
CDR3: CASSLAGVGTGELFF

J: TRBJ1-5
D: -
size: few
V: TRBV28
DNA: TGTGCCAGTCATGTAGCTTCCCAGCCCCAGCATTTT
CDR3: CASHVASQPQHF

J: TRBJ2-5
D: -
size: few
V: TRBV19
DNA: TGTGCCAGTAGTTACGGGGGGCTCCAAGAGACCCAGTACTTC
CDR3: CASSYGGLQETQYF

J: TRBJ2-2
D: -
size: -
V: TRBV4-1
DNA: TGCGCCAGCAGCCAAGACTCACGAGGGGGGAACACCGGGGAGCTGTTTTTT
CDR3: CASSQDSRGGNTGELFF

J: TRBJ2-7
D: TRBD2
size: -
V: TRBV11-2
DNA: TGTGCCAGCAGCTCCCTAGCGGCTAACCCCTACGAGCAGTACTTC
CDR3: CASSSLAANPYEQYF

J: TRBJ1-5
D: -
size: once
V: TRBV6-5
DNA: TGTGCCAGCAGTTACTCGAGGCAACATAATCAGCCCCAGCATTTT
CDR3: CASSYSRQHNQPQHF

J: TRBJ2-7
D: TRBD2
size: few
V: TRBV29-1
DNA: TGCAGCGTTCGCGGACTAGCGTCCCACGAGCAGTACTTC
CDR3: CSVRGLASHEQYF

J: TRBJ1-2
D: -
size: -
V: TRBV5-6
DNA: TGTGCCAGCAGCTTGTCTGGGGCGGACTATGGCTACACCTTC
CDR3: CASSLSGADYGYTF

J: TRBJ2-5
D: -
size: few
V: TRBV27
DNA: TGTGCCAGCAGATCCAGGGTACGTGGAGAGACCCAGTACTTC
CDR3: CASRSRVRGETQYF

J: TRBJ2-7
D: -
size: few
V: TRBV30
DNA: TGTGCCTGGGTTTTGAGCGGGCGCCCCTACGAGCAGTACTTC
CDR3: CAWVLSGRPYEQYF

J: TRBJ2-1
D: TRBD2
size: -
V: TRBV11-2
DNA: TGTGCCAGCAGCTTAGACCGACTAGCGGGGGCCTTGCGGTTCTTC
CDR3: CASSLDRLAGALRFF

J: TRBJ1-1
D: -
size: -
V: TRBV4-1
DNA: TGCGCCAGCAGCCAAGTAGATCCGGGGAAGCTTGAAGCTTTCTTT
CDR3: CASSQVDPGKLEAFF

J: TRBJ1-2
D: -
size: -
V: TRBV13
DNA: TGTGCCAGCAGCGAAGCTACAGGGAACTATGGCTACACCTTC
CDR3: CASSEATGNYGYTF

J: TRBJ2-7
D: -
size: -
V: TRBV6-1
DNA: TGTGCCAGCAGTGGACTATACGAGCAGTACTTC
CDR3: CASSGLYEQYF

J: TRBJ1-2
D: -
size: -
V: TRBV29-1
DNA: TGCAGCGTTGATCCAGGGAATGGCTACACCTTC
CDR3: CSVDPGNGYTF

J: TRBJ1-2
D: TRBD1
size: -
V: TRBV9
DNA: TGTGCCAGCAGCCCCCGTGAACAGGGGTTTAACTATGGCTACACCTTC
CDR3: CASSPREQGFNYGYTF

J: TRBJ2-1
D: TRBD2
size: few
V: TRBV5-1
DNA: TGCGCCAGCAGCTCTGGATCTAGCGGAGGCTCCTACAATGAGCAGTTCTTC
CDR3: CASSSGSSGGSYNEQFF

J: TRBJ1-2
D: -
size: -
V: TRBV30
DNA: TGTGCCTGGAGTCCCCCTCCTCGGGGCTACACCTTC
CDR3: CAWSPPPRGYTF

J: TRBJ2-1
D: TRBD1
size: -
V: TRBV29-1
DNA: TGCAGCGTTGATGGGGACAGGAGATCCAATGAGCAGTTCTTC
CDR3: CSVDGDRRSNEQFF

J: TRBJ1-1
D: TRBD1
size: -
V: TRBV28
DNA: TGTGCCAGCAGTTTCCCGGGGACAGGGAAAACTGAAGCTTTCTTT
CDR3: CASSFPGTGKTEAFF

J: TRBJ1-1
D: -
size: -
V: TRBV6-5
DNA: TGTGCCAGCAGTCGGACAGCTTACACTGAAGCTTTCTTT
CDR3: CASSRTAYTEAFF